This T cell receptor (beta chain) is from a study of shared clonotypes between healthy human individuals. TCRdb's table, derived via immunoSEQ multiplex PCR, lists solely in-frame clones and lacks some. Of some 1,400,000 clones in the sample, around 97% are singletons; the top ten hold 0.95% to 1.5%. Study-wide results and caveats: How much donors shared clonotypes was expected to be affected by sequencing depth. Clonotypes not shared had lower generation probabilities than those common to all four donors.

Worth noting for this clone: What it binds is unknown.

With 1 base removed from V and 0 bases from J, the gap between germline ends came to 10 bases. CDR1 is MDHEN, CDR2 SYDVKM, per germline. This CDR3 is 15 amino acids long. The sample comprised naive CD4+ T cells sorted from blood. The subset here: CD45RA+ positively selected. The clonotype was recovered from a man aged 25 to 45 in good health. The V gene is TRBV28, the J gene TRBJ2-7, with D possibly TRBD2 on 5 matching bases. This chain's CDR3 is CASSLFGVSSYEQYF. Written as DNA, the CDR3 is TGTGCCAGCAGTTTATTCGGGGTAAGCTCCTACGAGCAGTACTTC.